The 24 T cell receptor beta chains presented below share a single source sample, sequenced in a study of T cell repertoires in cytomegalovirus infection (dated by TCRdb to about 2019). This specimen's treatment or condition label, interpreted: in vitro stimulation with specific CMV peptide epitopes to enrich CMV-specific T cells. Antigens of these TCRs are unknown. Sequencing was carried out with an Illumina HiSeq 1500. The public reads were quality trimmed at Q25 with fastp and then assembled into clones with MiXCR by TCRdb, keeping productive beta chains. Rows are unified per CDR3 protein, each entry keeping the most common DNA and genes. In this sample the table shows about a million distinct CDR3 sequences, around 32% of which occur a single time. The ten most abundant clones make up over 11% of the sample. Sample: cultured CD8+ T cells from PBMCs, taken from culture after CMV antigen stimulation. Receptors originate from a human donor in good health (CMV status not recorded). Some clones in this sample may be carry-over from other donors' samples.

This clonotype was seen only a few times. The DNA for the CDR3 is TGTGCCAGCAGTCCCCGGAGCCAATACAATGAGCAGTTCTTC. This encodes CASSPRSQYNEQFF. The V call is TRBV28, the J call TRBJ2-1; D remains ambiguous. The germline V gene has CDR1 MDHEN and CDR2 SYDVKM. The CDR3 has 14 residues. Trimming left V 5 bases short and J 4 bases short, with 12 bases between. Using reference TRBV28 and TRBJ2-1 for the parts outside the CDR3, the full variable domain is DVKVTQSSRYLVKRTGEKVFLECVQDMDHENMFWYRQDPGLGLRLIYFSYDVKMKEKGDIPEGYSVSREKKERFSLILESASTNQTSMYLCASSPRSQYNEQFFGPGTRLTVL.

This clonotype was recorded a few times. In nucleotides, the CDR3 is TGTGCCAGCAGCCCTTGGGGACAGGGCTGGACTGAAGCTTTCTTT. Encoded protein: CASSPWGQGWTEAFF. V and J are TRBV7-9 and TRBJ1-1; TRBD1 aligns across 9 bases. The germline V gene encodes CDR1 SEHNR and CDR2 FQNEAQ (reference sequence). V lost 5 bases, J lost 5 bases, and 9 bases stayed unmatched. This CDR3 region has 15 residues.

This clonotype occurred a few times. This chain joins TRBV5-5 and TRBJ2-1; D is undetermined. The CDR3 is 15 residues long. Germline CDR1 is SGHKS and CDR2 is YYEKEE (reference sequence). V was shortened by 0 bases and J by 3 bases, with 10 bases between the two germline ends. CDR3 nucleotide sequence: TGTGCCAGCAGCTTGGTTCTAGACCACTACAATGAGCAGTTCTTC. Translation: CASSLVLDHYNEQFF.

V and J are TRBV2 and TRBJ1-5; 7 bases fit TRBD1. With 9 bases clipped from V and 2 bases from J, the junction kept 4 bases outside the gene matches. The CDR3 covers 13 residues. Germline V gene data show CDR1 as SNHLY and CDR2 as FYNNEI. The CDR3 region has the DNA TGTGCCAGTAAGGGGGCAGGCAATCAGCCCCAGCATTTT. Its protein is CASKGAGNQPQHF.

The chain carries TRBV5-4 and TRBJ2-6; 12 bases fit TRBD1. This CDR3 has 16 amino acids. V lost 5 bases, J lost 3 bases, and 3 bases stayed unmatched. CDR1 SGHNT and CDR2 YYREEE come from the germline V gene (reference sequence). CDR3 loop: CASSWDRGHGANVLTF. The DNA for the CDR3 is TGTGCCAGCAGTTGGGACAGGGGGCATGGGGCCAACGTCCTGACTTTC. Together with reference TRBV5-4 and TRBJ2-6, the CDR3 gives the full variable domain: ETGVTQSPTHLIKTRGQQVTLRCSSQSGHNTVSWYQQALGQGPQFIFQYYREEENGRGNFPPRFSGLQFPNYSSELNVNALELDDSALYLCASSWDRGHGANVLTFGAGSRLTVL.

CDR3 in DNA: TGTGCCAGCAGCTTAAGCAGGAGGGAGACCCAGTACTTC. Translation: CASSLSRRETQYF. The rearrangement links TRBV7-6 to TRBJ2-5, with D maybe TRBD2 (5 bases). CDR3 length: 13 amino acids. Germline CDR1 reads SGHVS; CDR2 reads FNYEAQ. V dropped 2 bases and J dropped 5 bases, with 9 bases sitting between them. Drawing the rest from reference TRBV7-6 and TRBJ2-5, the complete variable domain is GAGVSQSPRYKVTKRGQDVALRCDPISGHVSLYWYRQALGQGPEFLTYFNYEAQQDKSGLPNDRFSAERPEGSISTLTIQRTEQRDSAMYRCASSLSRRETQYFGPGTRLLVL.

The V call is TRBV7-6, the J call TRBJ1-3; D not resolved. Germline V gene data show CDR1 as SGHVS and CDR2 as FNYEAQ. The CDR3 length is 12 residues. V lost 4 bases, J lost 2 bases, and 3 bases lay in between. As DNA, the CDR3 is TGTGCCAGCAGCTCTCCTGGAAACACCATATATTTT. Amino acid sequence: CASSSPGNTIYF.

This chain joins TRBV27 and TRBJ2-7; D perhaps matches TRBD2 (7 bases). V was clipped by 0 bases and J by 5 bases, with 17 bases between them. Per germline, CDR1 MNHEY and CDR2 SMNVEV (reference sequence). The CDR3 runs to 16 residues. CDR3 region: CASSLSIGGRLNEQYF. For the CDR3, the DNA is TGTGCCAGCAGTTTATCGATCGGGGGGCGCTTGAACGAGCAGTACTTC.

This clonotype has more than one count but fewer than ten. The chain has TRBV7-6 and TRBJ2-1; 14 bases are a match to TRBD2. CDR1 is SGHVS and CDR2 is FNYEAQ in the germline V gene. This CDR3 region has 15 residues. V dropped 5 bases and J dropped 10; count of bases not matched to a gene: 7. The CDR3, as DNA: TGTGCCAGCAGCCCGGGACTAGCGGGGGCAAGAGAGCAGTTCTTC. This gives the protein CASSPGLAGAREQFF.

This clonotype was seen a single time. The chain combines TRBV27 with TRBJ1-2; possibly TRBD1 for D (5 bases). CDR3 length equals 14 residues. Trimming removed 3 bases at V and 0 bases at J, with 8 bases between. Germline V gene data show CDR1 as MNHEY and CDR2 as SMNVEV (reference sequence). In nucleotides, the CDR3 is TGTGCCAGCAGTTTCGGACACACTAACTATGGCTACACCTTC. Translating gives CASSFGHTNYGYTF.

In its sample, this clonotype was seen a few times. The chain combines TRBV6-5 with TRBJ2-7; weak D call: TRBD1 (5 bases). CDR1 is MNHEY, CDR2 SVGAGI, per germline. The CDR3 covers 13 residues. Trimming shortened V by 0 bases and J by 6 bases, and 9 bases separated the two germline ends. The CDR3 DNA reads as TGTGCCAGCAGTTACTCGGATAGGGGCGAGCAGTACTTC. This codes for CASSYSDRGEQYF.

The chain is built from TRBV7-9 and TRBJ1-1; weak D call: TRBD1 (6 bases). The V gene's germline CDR1 is SEHNR and CDR2 FQNEAQ (reference sequence). Deletions cut 3 bases from V and 1 base from J, with 18 bases between. The CDR3 extends over 17 amino acids. The CDR3 protein is CASSFYTGPGENTEAFF. CDR3 nucleotides: TGTGCCAGCAGCTTCTACACCGGACCAGGGGAGAACACTGAAGCTTTCTTT.

This clonotype was observed a few times. The J gene is TRBJ2-1, the V gene TRBV6-1; 9 bases map to TRBD1. The CDR3 consists of 15 residues. J was trimmed by 7 bases and V by 1 base; bases with no gene match: 5. CDR1 and CDR2 (germline): MNHNS, SASEGT. CDR3 sequence reads: CASSEVGTGLNEQFF. CDR3 DNA: TGTGCCAGCAGTGAAGTAGGGACAGGGTTGAATGAGCAGTTCTTC.

The rearrangement joins TRBV5-5 to TRBJ2-1; no clear D. Germline V lookup: CDR1 SGHKS, CDR2 YYEKEE (reference sequence). The CDR3 covers 14 residues. Deletions cut 0 bases from V and 8 bases from J, with 12 bases between. Here the CDR3 reads CASSLGWGSDEQFF. Here the CDR3 DNA reads TGTGCCAGCAGCTTGGGGTGGGGTTCGGATGAGCAGTTCTTC.

This chain links TRBV7-9 with TRBJ1-4; TRBD1 is a possible D gene (6 bases). This CDR3 is 16 amino acids long. CDR1 is SEHNR and CDR2 is FQNEAQ in the germline V gene (reference sequence). Trimming cost V 3 bases and J 6 bases, with 17 bases left between them. The CDR3 DNA sequence: TGTGCCAGCAGCTTTCCCGGGACAAAGGGCGATGAAAAACTGTTTTTT. Amino acids: CASSFPGTKGDEKLFF.

About this clonotype: This sequence may be a read error, since a much larger clone differs from it by one base. The genes are TRBV7-2 and TRBJ2-1; the D gene is possibly TRBD2 (5 bases). The CDR3 extends over 15 amino acids. V dropped 7 bases and J dropped 0 bases, with 13 bases sitting between them. Germline V gene sequence: CDR1 SGHTA, CDR2 FQGNSA. CDR3 nucleotides: TGTGCCAGCAACTCTAGCTCCCGCTCCTACAATGAGCAGTTCTTC. Encoded protein: CASNSSSRSYNEQFF.

Note on this clonotype: Germline and junction disagree at one end, which may indicate a read error. The chain is built from TRBV4-1 and TRBJ1-6; possibly TRBD1 for D (6 bases). CDR3 length equals 17 residues. The V gene's germline CDR1 is MGHRA and CDR2 YSYEKL. CDR3 amino acids: CATSQGWTENINSPLHF. CDR3 in DNA: TGCGCCACCAGCCAAGGTTGGACAGAAAATATTAATTCACCCCTCCACTTT.

CDR3 in amino acids: CATSRQVTNTGELFF. CDR3 nucleotide sequence: TGTGCCACCAGCAGACAGGTCACGAACACCGGGGAGCTGTTTTTT. The chain uses TRBV15 and TRBJ2-2; D is unresolved. The CDR3 is 15 residues long. Germline CDR1 reads LNHNV; CDR2 reads YYDKDF (reference sequence). Trimming stripped 2 bases from V and 0 bases from J, with 7 bases between.

This clonotype has more than one count but fewer than ten. V gene TRBV2 combines with J gene TRBJ2-7, with TRBD1 identical over 7 bases. Germline values: CDR1 SNHLY, CDR2 FYNNEI. The CDR3 loop spans 13 amino acids. V lost 7 bases and J lost 5; bases outside the gene matches: 8. CDR3 in amino acids: CASTLTGYHEQYV. The CDR3 DNA sequence: TGTGCCAGCACCCTGACAGGGTACCACGAGCAGTACGTC.

V gene TRBV5-4 combines with J gene TRBJ1-6; unclear D gene. The CDR3 spans 13 residues. Germline V gene data show CDR1 as SGHNT and CDR2 as YYREEE (reference sequence). The germline V and J ends were trimmed by 0 bases and 10 bases, with 8 bases remaining between them. The CDR3 DNA follows: TGTGCCAGCAGCTTGGAAAAGGGATCACCCCTCCACTTT. Protein sequence: CASSLEKGSPLHF. Looking up the rest from reference TRBV5-4 and TRBJ1-6 gives the full variable domain: ETGVTQSPTHLIKTRGQQVTLRCSSQSGHNTVSWYQQALGQGPQFIFQYYREEENGRGNFPPRFSGLQFPNYSSELNVNALELDDSALYLCASSLEKGSPLHFGNGTRLTVT.

This clonotype was observed a handful of times. V gene TRBV7-9 combines with J gene TRBJ2-5, with TRBD2 identical over 9 bases. With 4 bases clipped from V and 4 bases from J, the junction kept 7 bases outside the gene matches. The germline CDR1 and CDR2 sequences are SEHNR and FQNEAQ (reference sequence). This CDR3 is 15 amino acids long. DNA of the CDR3: TGTGCCAGCAGCTGGAGCGGGGGGTTGGGAGAGACCCAGTACTTC. Encoded protein: CASSWSGGLGETQYF.

This clonotype appeared a few times. The chain joins TRBV7-9 to TRBJ2-2; 10 nucleotides align to TRBD1. This CDR3 region has 15 residues. Trimming cost V 7 bases and J 2 bases; bases outside gene matches: 4. CDR1 SEHNR and CDR2 FQNEAQ come from the germline V gene (reference sequence). The CDR3 loop reads CASIDRGLNTGELFF. In nucleotides, the CDR3 is TGTGCCAGCATTGACAGGGGGCTTAACACCGGGGAGCTGTTTTTT.

This chain uses TRBV2 with TRBJ1-4; D is unresolved. Per germline, CDR1 SNHLY and CDR2 FYNNEI. This CDR3 is 17 amino acids long. V gave up 4 bases and J gave up 0 bases, with 15 bases separating them. Here the CDR3 DNA reads TGTGCCAGCAGTGGCTCCCCCCTCCTTGCAACTAATGAAAAACTGTTTTTT. Amino acid sequence: CASSGSPLLATNEKLFF.

This clonotype was detected many times. This chain uses TRBV12-3 or TRBV12-4 with TRBJ1-5, with D tentatively TRBD1 (5 bases). V was shortened by 7 bases and J by 3 bases, with 13 bases between the two germline ends. This CDR3 has 14 amino acids. The CDR3 region is CASTPGPVNQPQHF. The DNA for the CDR3 is TGTGCCAGCACCCCAGGGCCGGTCAATCAGCCCCAGCATTTT.